This is a list of T cell receptor beta chains from one sample in a study of shared clonotypes between healthy human individuals. The protocol was immunoSEQ multiplex PCR, while the TCRdb copy is restricted to in-frame clones and leaves out a portion. The sample lists roughly 2 million clones; 95% were seen once. The specimen sequenced was naive CD4+ T cells sorted from blood. The receptors here all came from a man younger than 30 in good health. Each CDR3 is given with its conserved first and last residue.

V	CDR3
TRBV6-1	CASNTTPGAGNTIYF
TRBV19	CASSETGGNQPQHF
TRBV19	CASSQVGVEQYF
TRBV6-5	CASSYSGTGLNEQFF
TRBV11-2	CASSFYGGAMNEQYF
TRBV4-1	CASSQEPGLDTEAFF
TRBV10-3	CAISVSGSGLSEQFF
TRBV6-5	CASSYAGNGEKLFF
TRBV30	CAWNEINTEAFF
TRBV18	CASSPLGTEHYGYTF
TRBV7-2	CASSLVGGYGYTF
TRBV5-6	CASRTGTANTEAFF
TRBV30	CAWSRWGWGTEAFF
TRBV7-2	CASSLDRYSNEQFF
TRBV9	CASSVVSGGDNEQFF
TRBV10-1	CASSDFVLDTQYF
TRBV28	CASTLPGGANEKLFF
TRBV10-3	CAISDLVGNGELFF
TRBV28	CASSPQLAGGRNEQFF
TRBV7-8	CASSLVGEYTEAFF
TRBV18	CASSPRDGRYYEQYF
TRBV27	CASSSLPPYEQYF
TRBV4-1	CASSLGGSNTGELFF
TRBV5-1	CASSPSSGGNTEAFF
TRBV10-2	CASSEEGRKETQYF
TRBV19	CASSRSGTGVEKLFF
TRBV28	CASSFKGPGNQPQHF
TRBV19	CASAGGGGYQPQHF
TRBV7-8	CASSMWTGEDSPLHF
TRBV10-3	CAISGRGRGGDTQYF
TRBV18	CASSPQGADGYTF
TRBV5-5	CASSLDSASYGYTF
TRBV19	CASSPRDRVTGELFF
TRBV5-4	CASSSGSGVPTEQYF
TRBV7-7	CASSLGLAGVLETQYF
TRBV5-1	CASSLGPGGETQYF
TRBV5-1	CASSLEGRNTEAFF